The 18 T cell receptor beta chains given below trace back to one sample, sequenced in a study of Ad26.COV2.S vaccination and SARS-CoV-2 variants. The data were produced by immunoSEQ multiplex PCR, yet TCRdb's version contains in-frame clones alone and is incomplete. In the table there are about 330,000 clones, roughly 90% of which are singletons. Specified treatment: around 19 received Ad26.COV2.S at low or high dose, single or two shots; 5 received placebo; per-sample allocation not given. Day 63 following the first vaccine or placebo injection was when the samples were taken. The specimen was peripheral blood, collected in a trial of Ad26.COV2.S vaccine versus placebo. These receptors all come from a person aged 18 to 59 who received the Ad26.COV2.S COVID-19 vaccine or a placebo.

This clone was seen more than once but under ten times. The chain joins TRBV9 to TRBJ2-7; the D is unclear. Germline CDR1 is SGDLS and CDR2 is YYNGEE. This CDR3 has 16 residues. Trimming removed 0 bases from V and 0 bases from J, with 13 bases in between. The CDR3, as DNA: TGTGCCAGCAGCGTAGGTCGCAGAGAGAGCTCCTACGAGCAGTACTTC. This translates into CASSVGRRESSYEQYF. Looking up the rest from reference TRBV9 and TRBJ2-7 gives the full variable domain: DSGVTQTPKHLITATGQRVTLRCSPRSGDLSVYWYQQSLDQGLQFLIQYYNGEERAKGNILERFSAQQFPDLHSELNLSSLELGDSALYFCASSVGRRESSYEQYFGPGTRLTVT.

The chain is built from TRBV6-5 and TRBJ1-6; 8 nucleotides agree with TRBD1. The ends lost 7 bases at V and 9 bases at J; junction bases unmatched: 11. Germline V lookup: CDR1 MNHEY, CDR2 SVGAGI. The CDR3 extends over 15 amino acids. The CDR3 DNA is TGTGCCAGCAACACAAAAGACAGGGGAGTTTCACCCCTCCACTTT. This gives the protein CASNTKDRGVSPLHF.

CDR3 protein: CASSSYWEQYF. Written as DNA, the CDR3 is TGTGCCAGCAGCTCCTATTGGGAGCAGTACTTC. This rearrangement joins TRBV7-9 to TRBJ2-7; no definite D call. In germline, CDR1 is SEHNR, CDR2 FQNEAQ (reference sequence). Trimming left V 4 bases short and J 7 bases short, with 8 bases between. The CDR3 loop spans 11 amino acids.

The chain combines TRBV28 with TRBJ2-7; TRBD1 might be the D (5 bases). Trimming removed 8 bases at V and 3 bases at J, with 20 bases between. The CDR3 is made up of 15 amino acids. The germline gives CDR1 MDHEN, CDR2 SYDVKM. This CDR3 reads CASGSINRRLYEQYV. In DNA, the CDR3 is TGTGCCAGCGGAAGCATCAACAGGAGACTCTACGAGCAGTACGTC.

The chain links TRBV7-8 to TRBJ2-3; 9 bases agree with TRBD2. V shed 4 bases and J 6 bases; nucleotides not matched to a gene: 14. The CDR3 length is 17 residues. CDR1 is SGHVS and CDR2 is FQNEAQ in the germline V gene. CDR3 residues: CASSSTHNSGRVDTQYF. The CDR3 DNA sequence: TGTGCCAGCAGCTCCACTCACAATAGCGGGAGAGTCGATACGCAGTATTTT.

This sequence joins TRBV11-3 and TRBJ1-5; 9 bases align to TRBD1. With 5 bases clipped from V and 3 bases from J, the junction kept 5 bases outside the gene matches. CDR3 length equals 15 residues. In germline, CDR1 is SGHNT, CDR2 YENEEA. For the CDR3, the DNA is TGTGCCAGCAGCCTGGGACAGGGTTACAATCAGCCCCAGCATTTT. Translating it yields CASSLGQGYNQPQHF.

The J gene is TRBJ1-1, the V gene TRBV25-1, with D possibly TRBD1 on 5 matching bases. Trimming removed 2 bases at V and 8 bases at J, with 12 bases between. CDR1 and CDR2 (germline): MGHDK, SYGVNS. The CDR3 has 13 residues. The CDR3 region has the DNA TGTGCCAGCAGTGAACGGGGACGGTCCGAAGCTTTCTTT. The encoded protein is CASSERGRSEAFF.

This clone occurred a few times. The chain employs TRBV4-1 and TRBJ1-6; D remains ambiguous. Trimming took off 3 bases at V and 6 bases at J, with 3 bases between the two ends. Germline lookup yields CDR1 MGHRA and CDR2 YSYEKL. The CDR3 spans 12 residues. CDR3 amino acids: CASSQSNSPLHF. The CDR3 DNA reads as TGCGCCAGCAGCCAGAGTAATTCACCCCTCCACTTT.

V and J are TRBV5-1 and TRBJ2-3, with no clear D. Germline V gene sequence: CDR1 SGHRS, CDR2 YFSETQ. Trimming took off 3 bases at V and 1 base at J, with 9 bases between the two ends. CDR3 length equals 14 residues. This CDR3 reads CASSSRIGTDTQYF. Here the CDR3 DNA reads TGCGCCAGCAGCTCCCGGATTGGCACAGATACGCAGTATTTT. Variable domain in full (rest from reference TRBV5-1 and TRBJ2-3): KAGVTQTPRYLIKTRGQQVTLSCSPISGHRSVSWYQQTPGQGLQFLFEYFSETQRNKGNFPGRFSGRQFSNSRSEMNVSTLELGDSALYLCASSSRIGTDTQYFGPGTRLTVL.

The DNA of the CDR3 is TGTGCCAGCATCCCTATGGGGGGACAGATAAACACCGGGGAGCTGTTTTTT. It encodes CASIPMGGQINTGELFF. The chain couples TRBV28 to TRBJ2-2; possibly TRBD1 for D (7 bases). The CDR3 runs 17 residues. Trimming stripped 7 bases from V and 2 bases from J, with 20 bases between. Per the germline V gene, CDR1 is MDHEN and CDR2 is SYDVKM.

The chain links TRBV7-9 to TRBJ1-5; no clear D. Trimming pared 5 bases from V and 0 bases from J, leaving 5 bases between. The CDR3 totals 13 residues. Germline V CDR1 and CDR2: SEHNR, FQNEAQ (reference sequence). The CDR3 DNA follows: TGTGCCAGCAGCCAAAATAGCAATCAGCCCCAGCATTTT. It is translated as CASSQNSNQPQHF.

The rearrangement joins TRBV19 to TRBJ1-1; D call uncertain. The length of the CDR3 is 13 residues. Germline-derived CDR1 and CDR2 are LNHDA and SQIVND (reference sequence). Trimming took 2 bases from V and 6 from J, leaving 10 bases between them. The CDR3 nucleotides are TGTGCCAGTAGTATAAAGACGGCTGCTGAAGCTTTCTTT. This gives the protein CASSIKTAAEAFF.

CDR3 in DNA: TGTGCCAGCAGCCAGTCGGGTACGCAGTATTTT. Its protein product is CASSQSGTQYF. V and J are TRBV7-2 and TRBJ2-3; D unclear. With 5 bases removed from V and 8 bases from J, the gap between germline ends came to 8 bases. Looked up from germline, CDR1 is SGHTA and CDR2 is FQGNSA. The CDR3 extends over 11 amino acids.

The chain links TRBV20-1 to TRBJ2-7; D possibly uses TRBD1 or TRBD2 (5 bases each). Between the trimmed V and J ends, which lost 5 bases and 3 bases, there was a span of 8 bases. CDR1 is DFQATT and CDR2 is SNEGSKA in the germline V gene (reference sequence). The CDR3 length is 11 residues. The CDR3 sequence is CSAWDRYEQYF. The CDR3, as DNA: TGCAGTGCTTGGGACCGCTACGAGCAGTACTTC.

This clone occurred a few times. CDR3 in amino acids: CASSSLGGTEAFF. The CDR3 DNA reads TGTGCCAGCAGCTCCCTTGGGGGAACTGAAGCTTTCTTT. The chain links TRBV11-2 to TRBJ1-1, with D maybe TRBD1 (5 bases). Germline assignment: CDR1 SGHAT and CDR2 FQNNGV. The CDR3 sequence is 13 residues long. The V and J ends lost 4 bases and 5 bases respectively, with 11 bases between them. Looking up the rest from reference TRBV11-2 and TRBJ1-1 gives the full variable domain: EAGVAQSPRYKIIEKRQSVAFWCNPISGHATLYWYQQILGQGPKLLIQFQNNGVVDDSQLPKDRFSAERLKGVDSTLKIQPAKLEDSAVYLCASSSLGGTEAFFGQGTRLTVV.

The chain combines TRBV7-9 with TRBJ1-2, with D perhaps matching TRBD1 (5 bases). Germline CDR1 reads SEHNR; CDR2 reads FQNEAQ (reference sequence). CDR3 length equals 14 residues. V lost 5 bases and J 14 bases, leaving 24 bases between the germline ends. CDR3 coding DNA: TGTGCCAGCAGCCGAATGAACATTCGCGGGGGTGAAACCTTC. This encodes CASSRMNIRGGETF. The whole variable domain, filled in from reference TRBV7-9 and TRBJ1-2, reads DTGVSQNPRHKITKRGQNVTFRCDPISEHNRLYWYRQTLGQGPEFLTYFQNEAQLEKSRLLSDRFSAERPKGSFSTLEIQRTEQGDSAMYLCASSRMNIRGGETFGSGTRLTVV.

The CDR3 DNA reads as TGTGCCAGCAGTACACAGGGTATCACTGAAGCTTTCTTT. Residues: CASSTQGITEAFF. The chain couples TRBV28 to TRBJ1-1; weak D call: TRBD1 (6 bases). The CDR3 extends over 13 amino acids. V was clipped by 5 bases and J by 4 bases, with 11 bases between them. Germline values: CDR1 MDHEN, CDR2 SYDVKM.

The V call is TRBV9, the J call TRBJ2-1; 9 bases match TRBD2. The germline V gene has CDR1 SGDLS and CDR2 YYNGEE. J was trimmed by 10 bases and V by 3 bases; bases with no gene match: 11. The CDR3 is made up of 15 amino acids. The CDR3 region is CASSASGAPSDEQFF. The CDR3 nucleotides are TGTGCCAGCAGCGCTAGCGGGGCCCCCTCCGACGAGCAGTTCTTC.